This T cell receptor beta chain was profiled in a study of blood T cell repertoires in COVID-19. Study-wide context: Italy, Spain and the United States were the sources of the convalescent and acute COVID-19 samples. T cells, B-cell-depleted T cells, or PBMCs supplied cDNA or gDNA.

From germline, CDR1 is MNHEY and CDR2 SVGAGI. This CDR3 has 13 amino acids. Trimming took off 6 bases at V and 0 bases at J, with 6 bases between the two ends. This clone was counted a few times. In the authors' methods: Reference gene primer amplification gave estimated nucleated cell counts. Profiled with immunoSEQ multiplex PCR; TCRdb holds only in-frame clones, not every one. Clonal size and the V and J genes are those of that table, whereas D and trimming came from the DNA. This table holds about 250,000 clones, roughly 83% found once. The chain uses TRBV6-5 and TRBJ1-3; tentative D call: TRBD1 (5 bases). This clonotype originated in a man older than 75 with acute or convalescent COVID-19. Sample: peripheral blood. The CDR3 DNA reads TGTGCCAGCAGGGGGCACTCTGGAAACACCATATATTTT. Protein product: CASRGHSGNTIYF.